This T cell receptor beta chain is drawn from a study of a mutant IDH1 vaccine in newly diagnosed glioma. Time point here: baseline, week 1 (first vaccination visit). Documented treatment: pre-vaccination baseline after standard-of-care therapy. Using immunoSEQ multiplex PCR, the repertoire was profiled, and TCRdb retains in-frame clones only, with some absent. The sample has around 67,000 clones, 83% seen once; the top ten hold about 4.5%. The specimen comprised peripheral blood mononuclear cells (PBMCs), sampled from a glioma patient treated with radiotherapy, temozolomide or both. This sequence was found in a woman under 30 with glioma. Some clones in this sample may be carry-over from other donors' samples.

The CDR3 region is CASSFRSYNEQFF. For the CDR3, the DNA is TGTGCCAGCAGCTTCCGCAGCTACAATGAGCAGTTCTTC. The chain recombines TRBV7-9 with TRBJ2-1, with D uncertain. Trimming took off 3 bases at V and 3 bases at J, with 6 bases between the two ends. The CDR3 sequence is 13 residues long. In germline, CDR1 is SEHNR, CDR2 FQNEAQ (reference sequence).